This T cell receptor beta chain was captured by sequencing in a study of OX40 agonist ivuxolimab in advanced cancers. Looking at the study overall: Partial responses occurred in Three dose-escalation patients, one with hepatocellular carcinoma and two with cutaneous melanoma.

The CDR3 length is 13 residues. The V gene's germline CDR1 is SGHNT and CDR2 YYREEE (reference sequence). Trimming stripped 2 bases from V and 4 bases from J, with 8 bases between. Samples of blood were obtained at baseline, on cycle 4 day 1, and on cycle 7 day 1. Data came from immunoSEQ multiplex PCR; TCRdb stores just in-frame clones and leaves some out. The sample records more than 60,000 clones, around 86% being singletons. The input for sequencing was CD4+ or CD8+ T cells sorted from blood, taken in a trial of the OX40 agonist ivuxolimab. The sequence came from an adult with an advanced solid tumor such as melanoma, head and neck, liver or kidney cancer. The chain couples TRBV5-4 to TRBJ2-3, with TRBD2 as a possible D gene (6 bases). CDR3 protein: CASSLTSSDTQYF. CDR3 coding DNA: TGTGCCAGCAGCTTAACTAGCTCAGATACGCAGTATTTT.